The 26 T cell receptor beta chains listed next were all sequenced from one sample in a study of blood T cells in healthy people across ages. For the second PCR, which ran for about 7 to 11 cycles, a sample-barcoded 5' primer and a J-beta primer mix were used. TCRdb called the 5' RACE reads again in MiXCR, with one record for every CDR3 protein. The data contain about 1.1 million distinct CDR3 sequences, approximately 38% of them seen just once; the ten biggest clones take up approximately 14%. Sequencing used blood. All receptors come from a man aged 18 to 35 in good health.

The rearrangement uses TRBV4-3 and TRBJ1-4, with D possibly matching TRBD1 (5 bases). The CDR3 is made up of 18 amino acids. V was trimmed by 4 bases and J by 8 bases, leaving 26 bases between them. The germline V gene encodes CDR1 LGHNA and CDR2 YSLEER. The CDR3 sequence: CASSLLTPAQGRDEKLFF. CDR3 in DNA: TGCGCCAGCAGCCTTCTCACCCCGGCGCAGGGCAGAGACGAAAAACTGTTTTTT.

V usage is TRBV14 and J usage is TRBJ2-5; maybe TRBD2 (5 bases). The CDR3 sequence is 16 residues long. The V gene lost 6 bases and the J gene lost 1 base, with 18 bases spanning the gap. Germline CDR1 SGHDN, CDR2 FVKESK. The CDR3 nucleotides are TGTGCCAGCAGTCCGTTATCTGGACTCGCCCAAGAGACCCAGTACTTC. Encoded protein: CASSPLSGLAQETQYF.

The chain has TRBV20-1 and TRBJ2-4; D could derive from TRBD1 or TRBD2 (5 bases each). TRBJ2-7 matches the DNA end more closely, so the J call is doubtful. This CDR3 region has 14 residues. The germline gives CDR1 DFQATT, CDR2 SNEGSKA (reference sequence). The CDR3 nucleotides read TGCAGTGCTCTCAAAGGGGACGGAAGCTACGAGCAGTACTTC. This translates into CSALKGDGSYEQYF.

The rearrangement joins TRBV5-1 to TRBJ1-3, with TRBD1 as a possible D gene (6 bases). The CDR3 extends over 17 amino acids. Trimming removed 3 bases at V and 0 bases at J, with 16 bases between. Per germline, CDR1 SGHRS and CDR2 YFSETQ. The CDR3 here is CASSSGGGPSSGNTIYF. CDR3 nucleotide sequence: TGCGCCAGCAGCTCGGGAGGGGGGCCTAGCTCTGGAAACACCATATATTTT.

This clonotype was counted only a few times. The chain has TRBV7-2 and TRBJ2-4; tentatively, D is TRBD2 (5 bases). V lost 6 bases and J lost 6, with 12 bases in between. CDR1 SGHTA and CDR2 FQGNSA come from the germline V gene. The CDR3 is 13 amino acids. CDR3 sequence reads: CASSPTGINIQYF. The CDR3 bases are TGTGCCAGCAGTCCAACCGGGATAAACATTCAGTACTTC. Using reference TRBV7-2 and TRBJ2-4 for the parts outside the CDR3, the full variable domain is GAGVSQSPSNKVTEKGKDVELRCDPISGHTALYWYRQSLGQGLEFLIYFQGNSAPDKSGLPSDRFSAERTGGSVSTLTIQRTQQEDSAVYLCASSPTGINIQYFGAGTRLSVL.

This chain joins TRBV9 and TRBJ2-7; possibly TRBD2 for D (7 bases). The J call may be mistaken, given a closer DNA end match to TRBJ2-4. Germline V gene data show CDR1 as SGDLS and CDR2 as YYNGEE. The CDR3 spans 14 residues. The CDR3 nucleotides read TGTGCCAGCAGCCCAGGTGGGGGGGCAAACATTCAGTACTTC. Its translation: CASSPGGGANIQYF.

This clonotype was counted a few times. This CDR3 is CASSVRDRVNYGYTF. The CDR3 nucleotides are TGTGCCAGCAGCGTTAGGGATCGGGTCAACTATGGCTACACCTTC. The chain has TRBV9 and TRBJ1-2; D remains unclear. CDR3 length equals 15 residues. Trimming shortened V by 2 bases and J by 2 bases, and 13 bases separated the two germline ends. In germline, CDR1 is SGDLS, CDR2 YYNGEE. Drawing the rest from reference TRBV9 and TRBJ1-2, the complete variable domain is DSGVTQTPKHLITATGQRVTLRCSPRSGDLSVYWYQQSLDQGLQFLIQYYNGEERAKGNILERFSAQQFPDLHSELNLSSLELGDSALYFCASSVRDRVNYGYTFGSGTRLTVV.

The sample holds a few counts of this clonotype. The rearrangement uses TRBV10-3 and TRBJ2-5; 12 positions match TRBD2. The CDR3 runs 16 residues. Trimming removed 2 bases from V and 1 base from J; junction bases left unmatched: 2. CDR1 is ENHRY, CDR2 SYGVKD, per germline. The CDR3 DNA reads as TGTGCCATCAGTGAGCCGGGACTAGCGGGCCAAGAGACCCAGTACTTC. This codes for CAISEPGLAGQETQYF.

The chain joins TRBV2 to TRBJ1-6; D is uncertain. The CDR3 runs 16 residues. Trimming pared 5 bases from V and 0 bases from J, leaving 11 bases between. Germline V CDR1 and CDR2: SNHLY, FYNNEI. CDR3 bases: TGTGCCAGCAGTAGGAGGGTTAGCTCCTATAATTCACCCCTCCACTTT. This encodes CASSRRVSSYNSPLHF.

This clonotype was found a few times. This rearrangement joins TRBV4-2 to TRBJ2-1; 16 positions match TRBD2. Trimming took 4 bases from V and 8 from J; bases not matched to a gene: 8. CDR1 and CDR2 (germline): LGHNA, YNFKEQ. The length of the CDR3 is 17 residues. As DNA, the CDR3 is TGTGCCAGCAGCCGAGGGACTAGCGGGGGGGCCATGTATGAGCAGTTCTTC. This gives the protein CASSRGTSGGAMYEQFF.

CDR3 nucleotides: TGCGCCAGCAGCCAAGACAGGGGGCGGGATGAAAAACTGTTTTTT. Translation gives CASSQDRGRDEKLFF. V gene TRBV4-3 combines with J gene TRBJ1-4; TRBD1 aligns across 8 bases. Germline V gives CDR1 LGHNA, CDR2 YSLEER. CDR3 size: 15 residues. The V gene end was trimmed by 0 bases and the J gene end by 6 bases; junction bases not matched to a gene: 3.

This clonotype has more than one count but fewer than ten. This sequence joins TRBV7-9 and TRBJ2-1; perhaps TRBD2 as D (5 bases). The CDR3 consists of 14 residues. Germline CDR1 and CDR2: SEHNR and FQNEAQ (reference sequence). V lost 6 bases to trimming and J lost 9 bases, with 18 bases between them. The CDR3: CASSMFPGSSEQFF. The CDR3 DNA reads as TGTGCCAGCAGTATGTTCCCGGGGAGCAGTGAGCAGTTCTTC.

The CDR3 spells CASSFGDGNTGELFF. CDR3 in DNA: TGTGCCAGCAGCTTCGGGGACGGTAACACCGGGGAGCTGTTTTTT. This rearrangement joins TRBV13 to TRBJ2-2; D tentatively reads TRBD1 or TRBD2 (5 bases each). This CDR3 has 15 residues. V was trimmed by 3 bases and J by 2 bases, leaving 10 bases between them. Germline V CDR1 and CDR2: PRHDT, FYEKMQ (reference sequence).

Comment on this clonotype: A much bigger clone sits one base away, suggesting this may be a read error. The rearrangement joins TRBV9 to TRBJ2-2, with 7 bases matching TRBD2. V shed 0 bases, J shed 4 bases, and the junction held 6 bases outside the gene matches. Germline CDR1 is SGDLS and CDR2 is YYNGEE. The CDR3 length is 16 residues. The CDR3 here is CASSVDAGRVTGELFF. CDR3 coding DNA: TGTGCCAGCAGCGTAGATGCAGGGAGGGTCACCGGGGAGCTGTTTTTT.

The rearrangement joins TRBV25-1 to TRBJ1-5; D gene unclear. Germline V lookup: CDR1 MGHDK, CDR2 SYGVNS. This CDR3 spans 14 amino acids. The germline V and J ends were trimmed by 3 bases and 1 base, with 7 bases remaining between them. The CDR3 nucleotides read TGTGCCAGCAGTGACAACTTCAGCAATCAGCCCCAGCATTTT. Its protein is CASSDNFSNQPQHF.

About this clonotype itself: Its ends do not fully match the called genes, so a read error is possible. This sequence joins TRBV5-6 and TRBJ2-5; 7 bases agree with TRBD1. Per the germline V gene, CDR1 is SGHDT and CDR2 is YYEEEE. This CDR3 is built from 14 residues. The CDR3 sequence is CASSPYDREETRYF. The CDR3 DNA reads TGTGCCAGCAGCCCCTACGACAGGGAAGAGACCCGGTACTTC.

This clonotype was seen just once. The chain links TRBV14 to TRBJ2-7; D ambiguous. The end of the DNA fits TRBJ2-5 better, so the J call may be wrong. The CDR3 runs to 14 residues. The germline V gene encodes CDR1 SGHDN and CDR2 FVKESK. CDR3 amino acids: CASSHKGGPGTQYF. The CDR3 DNA reads as TGTGCCAGCAGCCACAAGGGTGGCCCAGGGACCCAGTACTTC.

The chain recombines TRBV27 with TRBJ1-1; TRBD1 matches 10 bases. Germline trimming cut 0 bases from V and 4 bases from J; bases unmatched to any gene: 5. CDR1 and CDR2 (germline): MNHEY, SMNVEV (reference sequence). This CDR3 contains 16 residues. The CDR3 loop is CASSLSTGGLGTEAFF. In DNA form, the CDR3 reads TGTGCCAGCAGTTTATCGACAGGGGGCCTGGGCACTGAAGCTTTCTTT.

There are a few counts of this clonotype. The chain recombines TRBV9 with TRBJ2-5, with 9 bases matching TRBD1. V lost 4 bases, J lost 5 bases, and 9 bases stayed unmatched. Looked up from germline, CDR1 is SGDLS and CDR2 is YYNGEE. CDR3 length equals 15 residues. CDR3 in amino acids: CASSKATGGHETQYF. The CDR3 nucleotides read TGTGCCAGCAGCAAGGCTACAGGGGGCCATGAGACCCAGTACTTC.

This clonotype occurred many times. The chain couples TRBV4-2 to TRBJ2-3; 10 nucleotides line up with TRBD2. Trimming at V came to 0 bases and at J to 5 bases, leaving 8 bases not matched to a gene. CDR1 is LGHNA, CDR2 YNFKEQ, per germline. The CDR3 spans 17 residues. For the CDR3, the DNA is TGTGCCAGCAGCCAAGAAGGGAGCGGGGGGGCGATAGATACGCAGTATTTT. This gives the protein CASSQEGSGGAIDTQYF.

This chain links TRBV20-1 with TRBJ2-1; 14 nucleotides agree with TRBD2. The DNA end lines up better with TRBJ2-7; the J call may be wrong. From germline, CDR1 is DFQATT and CDR2 SNEGSKA (reference sequence). The CDR3 is 16 residues long. CDR3 DNA: TGCAGTGCTGGGACTAGCGGGGGCCCCTCCTACAATGAGCAGTACTTC. Translated: CSAGTSGGPSYNEQYF.

In its sample, this clonotype was seen a few times. This sequence joins TRBV29-1 and TRBJ2-1, with TRBD1 as a possible D gene (6 bases). The V end was cut by 7 bases, the J end by 0 bases, with 19 bases between. The CDR3 runs 16 residues. In germline, CDR1 is SQVTM, CDR2 ANQGSEA. CDR3 nucleotide sequence: TGCAGCGCACAGGGTGCCCCCACGAGCTCCTACAATGAGCAGTTCTTC. This encodes CSAQGAPTSSYNEQFF.

CDR3 residues: CSARGEWDSYSNQPQHF. CDR3 sequence (DNA): TGCAGTGCTAGGGGCGAATGGGACAGCTATAGCAATCAGCCCCAGCATTTT. The chain joins TRBV20-1 to TRBJ1-5, with TRBD1 identical over 7 bases. CDR1 DFQATT and CDR2 SNEGSKA come from the germline V gene (reference sequence). CDR3 length equals 17 residues. Trimming took 3 bases from V and 0 from J; bases not matched to a gene: 11.

The chain couples TRBV20-1 to TRBJ2-5; 7 bases match TRBD1. Germline lookup yields CDR1 DFQATT and CDR2 SNEGSKA (reference sequence). The CDR3 is made up of 12 amino acids. V dropped 5 bases and J dropped 11; count of bases not matched to a gene: 11. In nucleotides, the CDR3 is TGCAGTGCTTTCGACAGGGACAATGAGCAGTACTTC. Translation: CSAFDRDNEQYF.

This clonotype was seen only a few times. The chain employs TRBV7-2 and TRBJ1-1, with D perhaps TRBD1 (5 bases). Trimming removed 5 bases at V and 5 bases at J, with 15 bases between. Per the germline V gene, CDR1 is SGHTA and CDR2 is FQGNSA. This CDR3 is 14 amino acids long. CDR3 sequence: CASSPGPRTTEAFF. CDR3 nucleotide sequence: TGTGCCAGCAGCCCGGGACCTCGGACGACTGAAGCTTTCTTT.

The V and J genes are TRBV7-2 and TRBJ2-3; D possibly corresponds to TRBD1 (6 bases). The CDR3 is made up of 14 amino acids. Germline CDR1 and CDR2: SGHTA and FQGNSA. Trimming stripped 2 bases from V and 5 bases from J, with 11 bases between. CDR3 bases: TGTGCCAGCAGCTTAAACAGGGCTGTAGATACGCAGTATTTT. Encoded protein: CASSLNRAVDTQYF.